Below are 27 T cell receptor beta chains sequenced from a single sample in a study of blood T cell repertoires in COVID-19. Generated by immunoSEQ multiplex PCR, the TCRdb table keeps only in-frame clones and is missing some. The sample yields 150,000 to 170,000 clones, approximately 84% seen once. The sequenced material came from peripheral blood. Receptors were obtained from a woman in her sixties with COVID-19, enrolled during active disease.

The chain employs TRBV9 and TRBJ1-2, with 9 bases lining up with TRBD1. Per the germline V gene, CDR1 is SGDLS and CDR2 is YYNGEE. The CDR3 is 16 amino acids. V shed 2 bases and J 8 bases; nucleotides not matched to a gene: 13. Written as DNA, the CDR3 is TGTGCCAGCAGCGTCTCCTTGGGACAGGGCGTAGAAGGCTACACCTTC. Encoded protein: CASSVSLGQGVEGYTF.

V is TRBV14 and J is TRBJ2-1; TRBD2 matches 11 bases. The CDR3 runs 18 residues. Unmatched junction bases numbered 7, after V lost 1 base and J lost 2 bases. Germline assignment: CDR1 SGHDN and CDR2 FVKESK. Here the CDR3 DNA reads TGTGCCAGCAGCCAAGGGGTAGGGACTAGCGGAACCTACAATGAGCAGTTCTTC. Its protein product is CASSQGVGTSGTYNEQFF.

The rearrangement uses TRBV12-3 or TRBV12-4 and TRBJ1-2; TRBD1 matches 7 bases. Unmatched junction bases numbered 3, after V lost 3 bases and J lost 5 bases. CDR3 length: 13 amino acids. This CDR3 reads CASSFDRAYGYTF. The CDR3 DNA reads TGTGCCAGCAGTTTCGACAGGGCGTATGGCTACACCTTC.

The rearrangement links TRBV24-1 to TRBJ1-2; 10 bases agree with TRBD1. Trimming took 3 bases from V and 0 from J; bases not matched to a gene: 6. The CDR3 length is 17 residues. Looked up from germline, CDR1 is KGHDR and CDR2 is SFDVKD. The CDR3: CATSDPTGGRANYGYTF. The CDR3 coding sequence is TGTGCCACCAGTGATCCGACAGGGGGCCGAGCTAACTATGGCTACACCTTC.

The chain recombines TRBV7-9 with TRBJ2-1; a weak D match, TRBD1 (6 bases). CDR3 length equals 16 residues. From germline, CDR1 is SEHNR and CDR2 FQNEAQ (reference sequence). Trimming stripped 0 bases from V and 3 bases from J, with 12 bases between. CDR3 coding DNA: TGTGCCAGCAGCTTAGCACTGGGGGCAGGCTACAATGAGCAGTTCTTC. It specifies CASSLALGAGYNEQFF.

CDR3 sequence: CSARDGRAQFF. The DNA of the CDR3 is TGCAGTGCTAGAGATGGGAGGGCCCAGTTCTTC. The rearrangement links TRBV20-1 to TRBJ2-1; TRBD2 matches 7 bases. The V gene end was trimmed by 0 bases and the J gene end by 13 bases; junction bases not matched to a gene: 3. CDR1 DFQATT and CDR2 SNEGSKA come from the germline V gene (reference sequence). The CDR3 loop spans 11 amino acids.

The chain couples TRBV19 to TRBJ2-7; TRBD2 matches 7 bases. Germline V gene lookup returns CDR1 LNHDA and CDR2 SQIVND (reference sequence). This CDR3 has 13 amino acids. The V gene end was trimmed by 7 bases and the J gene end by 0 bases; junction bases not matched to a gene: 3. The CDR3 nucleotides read TGTGCCAGTACCCAGCGGGGCTCCTACGAGCAGTACTTC. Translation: CASTQRGSYEQYF.

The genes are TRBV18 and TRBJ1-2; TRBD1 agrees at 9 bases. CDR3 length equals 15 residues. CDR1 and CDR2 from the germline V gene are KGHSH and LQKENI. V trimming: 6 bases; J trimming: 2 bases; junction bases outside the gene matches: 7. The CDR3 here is CASSRTGAVNYGYTF. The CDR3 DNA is TGTGCCAGCTCGAGGACAGGGGCTGTCAACTATGGCTACACCTTC.

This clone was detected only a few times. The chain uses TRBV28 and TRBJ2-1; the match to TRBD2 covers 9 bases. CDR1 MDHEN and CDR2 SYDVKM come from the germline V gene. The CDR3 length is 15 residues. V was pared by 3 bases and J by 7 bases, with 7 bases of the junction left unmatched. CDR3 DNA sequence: TGTGCCAGCAGTTTCTTAGCGGGAGCTGGGAATGAGCAGTTCTTC. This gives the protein CASSFLAGAGNEQFF.

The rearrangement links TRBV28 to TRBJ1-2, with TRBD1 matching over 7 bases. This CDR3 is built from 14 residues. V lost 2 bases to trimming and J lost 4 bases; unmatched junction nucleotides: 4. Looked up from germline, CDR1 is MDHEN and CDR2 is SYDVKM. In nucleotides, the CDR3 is TGTGCCAGCAGTTTAGGGGACAGCGGCTATGGCTACACCTTC. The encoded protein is CASSLGDSGYGYTF.

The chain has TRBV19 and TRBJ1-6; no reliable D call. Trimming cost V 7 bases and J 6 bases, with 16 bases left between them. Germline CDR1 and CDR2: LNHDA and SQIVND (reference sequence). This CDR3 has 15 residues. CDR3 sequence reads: CASTPAGRANSPLHF. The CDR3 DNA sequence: TGTGCCAGTACCCCGGCGGGGAGGGCTAATTCACCCCTCCACTTT.

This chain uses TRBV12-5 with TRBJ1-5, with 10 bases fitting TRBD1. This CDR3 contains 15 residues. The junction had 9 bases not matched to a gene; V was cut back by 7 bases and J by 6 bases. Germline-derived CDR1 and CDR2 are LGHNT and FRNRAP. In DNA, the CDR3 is TGTGCTAGTGATGGGGGGACAGGGGTGATTCAGCCCCAGCATTTT. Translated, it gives CASDGGTGVIQPQHF.

The CDR3 is CASSYGPFNQPQHF. The DNA for the CDR3 is TGTGCCAGCAGTTACGGGCCATTTAATCAGCCCCAGCATTTT. V and J are TRBV6-5 and TRBJ1-5; D gene unclear. Between the trimmed V and J ends, which lost 2 bases and 4 bases, there was a span of 9 bases. Germline-derived CDR1 and CDR2 are MNHEY and SVGAGI. CDR3 length: 14 amino acids.

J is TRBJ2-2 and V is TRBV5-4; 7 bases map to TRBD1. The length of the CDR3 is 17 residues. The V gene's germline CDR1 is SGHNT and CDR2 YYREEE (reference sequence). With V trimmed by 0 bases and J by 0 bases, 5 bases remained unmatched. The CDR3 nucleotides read TGTGCCAGCAGCTTGGGGACAGGCCACGCGAACACCGGGGAGCTGTTTTTT. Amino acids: CASSLGTGHANTGELFF. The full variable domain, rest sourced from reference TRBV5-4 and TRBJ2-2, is ETGVTQSPTHLIKTRGQQVTLRCSSQSGHNTVSWYQQALGQGPQFIFQYYREEENGRGNFPPRFSGLQFPNYSSELNVNALELDDSALYLCASSLGTGHANTGELFFGEGSRLTVL.

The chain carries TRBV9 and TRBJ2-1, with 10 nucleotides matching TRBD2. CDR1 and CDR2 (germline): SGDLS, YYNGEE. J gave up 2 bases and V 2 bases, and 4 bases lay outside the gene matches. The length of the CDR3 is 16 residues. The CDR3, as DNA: TGTGCCAGCAGCGTCAGCGGGAGGGTCACCTACAATGAGCAGTTCTTC. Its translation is CASSVSGRVTYNEQFF.

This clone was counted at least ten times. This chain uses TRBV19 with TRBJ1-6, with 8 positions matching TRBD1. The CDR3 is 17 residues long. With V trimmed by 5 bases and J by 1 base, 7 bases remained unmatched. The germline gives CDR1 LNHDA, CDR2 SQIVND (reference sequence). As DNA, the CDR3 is TGTGCCAGTAGTCGATACCGACAGGGGTCCTATAATTCACCCCTCCACTTT. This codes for CASSRYRQGSYNSPLHF.

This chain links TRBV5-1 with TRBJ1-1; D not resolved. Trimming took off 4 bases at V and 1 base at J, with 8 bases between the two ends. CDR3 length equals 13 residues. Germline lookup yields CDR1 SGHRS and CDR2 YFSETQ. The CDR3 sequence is CASSPYSNTEAFF. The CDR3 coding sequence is TGCGCCAGCAGCCCTTATTCGAACACTGAAGCTTTCTTT.

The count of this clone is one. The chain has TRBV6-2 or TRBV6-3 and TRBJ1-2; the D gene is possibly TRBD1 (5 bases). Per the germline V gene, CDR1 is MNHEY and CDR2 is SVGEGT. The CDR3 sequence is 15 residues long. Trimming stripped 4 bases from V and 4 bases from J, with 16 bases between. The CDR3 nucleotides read TGTGCCAGCAGTTCGGACATTCTCCTTAGCTATGGCTACACCTTC. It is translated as CASSSDILLSYGYTF.

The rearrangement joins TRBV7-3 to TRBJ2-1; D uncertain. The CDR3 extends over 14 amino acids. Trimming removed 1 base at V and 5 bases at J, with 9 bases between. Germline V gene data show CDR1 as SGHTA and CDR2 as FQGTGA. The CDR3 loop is CASSLSLANNEQFF. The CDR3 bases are TGTGCCAGCAGCTTAAGCCTCGCGAACAATGAGCAGTTCTTC.

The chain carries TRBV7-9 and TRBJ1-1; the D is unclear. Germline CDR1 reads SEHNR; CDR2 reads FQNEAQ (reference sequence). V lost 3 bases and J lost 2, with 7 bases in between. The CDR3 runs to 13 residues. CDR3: CASSLEGNTEAFF. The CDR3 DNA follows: TGTGCCAGCAGCTTGGAGGGAAACACTGAAGCTTTCTTT.

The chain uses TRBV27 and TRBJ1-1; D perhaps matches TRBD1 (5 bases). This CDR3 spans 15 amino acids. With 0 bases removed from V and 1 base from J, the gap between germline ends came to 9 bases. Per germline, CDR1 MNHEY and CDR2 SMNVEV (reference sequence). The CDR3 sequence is CASSLSGHQNTEAFF. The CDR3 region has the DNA TGTGCCAGCAGTTTATCCGGACACCAGAACACTGAAGCTTTCTTT.

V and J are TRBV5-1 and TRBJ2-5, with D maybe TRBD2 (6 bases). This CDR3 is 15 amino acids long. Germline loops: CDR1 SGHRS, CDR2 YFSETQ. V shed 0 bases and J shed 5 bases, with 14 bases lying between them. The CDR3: CASSLVLAPQETQYF. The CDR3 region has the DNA TGCGCCAGCAGCTTGGTGCTAGCGCCCCAGGAGACCCAGTACTTC.

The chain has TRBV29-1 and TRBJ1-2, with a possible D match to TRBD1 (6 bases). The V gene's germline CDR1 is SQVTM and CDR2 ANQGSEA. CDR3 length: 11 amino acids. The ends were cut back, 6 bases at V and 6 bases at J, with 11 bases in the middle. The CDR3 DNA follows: TGCAGCGTCTACAGGGACCATGGCTACACCTTC. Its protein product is CSVYRDHGYTF. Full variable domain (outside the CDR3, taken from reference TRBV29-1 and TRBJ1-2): SAVISQKPSRDICQRGTSLTIQCQVDSQVTMMFWYRQQPGQSLTLIATANQGSEATYESGFVIDKFPISRPNLTFSTLTVSNMSPEDSSIYLCSVYRDHGYTFGSGTRLTVV.

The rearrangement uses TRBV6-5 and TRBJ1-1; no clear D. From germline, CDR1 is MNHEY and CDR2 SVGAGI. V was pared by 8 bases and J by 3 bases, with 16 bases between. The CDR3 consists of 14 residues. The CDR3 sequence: CASGRLWEDTEAFF. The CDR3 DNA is TGTGCCAGCGGCAGGCTTTGGGAGGACACTGAAGCTTTCTTT.

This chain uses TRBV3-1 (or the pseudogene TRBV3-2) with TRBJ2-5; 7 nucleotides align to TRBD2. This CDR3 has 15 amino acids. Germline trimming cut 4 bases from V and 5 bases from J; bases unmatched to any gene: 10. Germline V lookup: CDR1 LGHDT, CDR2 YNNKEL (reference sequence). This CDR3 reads CASSLSGLNLETQYF. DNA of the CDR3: TGTGCCAGCAGCCTATCGGGACTAAACCTGGAGACCCAGTACTTC.

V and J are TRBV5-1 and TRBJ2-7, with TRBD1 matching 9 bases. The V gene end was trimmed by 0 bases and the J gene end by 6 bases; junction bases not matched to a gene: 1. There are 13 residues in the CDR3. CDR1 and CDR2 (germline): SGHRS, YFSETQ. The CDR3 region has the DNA TGCGCCAGCAGCTTGGACAGGGGGCCCGAGCAGTACTTC. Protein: CASSLDRGPEQYF.

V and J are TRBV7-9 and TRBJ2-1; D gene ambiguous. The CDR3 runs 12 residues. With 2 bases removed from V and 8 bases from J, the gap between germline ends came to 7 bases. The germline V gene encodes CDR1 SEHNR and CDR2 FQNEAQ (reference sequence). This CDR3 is CASSLQEYEQFF. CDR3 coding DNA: TGTGCCAGCAGCTTACAAGAGTATGAGCAGTTCTTC.